This T cell receptor beta chain was recovered during a study of cytomegalovirus exposure and HLA in healthy donors. The CDR3 spans 16 residues. Trimming at V came to 4 bases and at J to 7 bases, leaving 11 bases not matched to a gene. CDR1 is SGHTS, CDR2 YDEGEE, per germline. Vbeta (60) and Jbeta (13) primers were used in the PCR. TCRdb's table, derived via immunoSEQ multiplex PCR, lists solely in-frame clones and lacks some. The sample gives over 130,000 clones, about 80% of which show up once; 1.4% to 1.5% is in the top ten. Specimen: PBMCs. This sequence joins TRBV5-8 and TRBJ1-6; the match to TRBD1 covers 7 bases. The source is a man younger than 40 in good health and CMV-seropositive. The CDR3 sequence: CASSPGQNLLNSPLHF. CDR3 bases: TGTGCCAGCAGCCCGGGACAGAACCTTCTGAATTCACCCCTCCACTTT.